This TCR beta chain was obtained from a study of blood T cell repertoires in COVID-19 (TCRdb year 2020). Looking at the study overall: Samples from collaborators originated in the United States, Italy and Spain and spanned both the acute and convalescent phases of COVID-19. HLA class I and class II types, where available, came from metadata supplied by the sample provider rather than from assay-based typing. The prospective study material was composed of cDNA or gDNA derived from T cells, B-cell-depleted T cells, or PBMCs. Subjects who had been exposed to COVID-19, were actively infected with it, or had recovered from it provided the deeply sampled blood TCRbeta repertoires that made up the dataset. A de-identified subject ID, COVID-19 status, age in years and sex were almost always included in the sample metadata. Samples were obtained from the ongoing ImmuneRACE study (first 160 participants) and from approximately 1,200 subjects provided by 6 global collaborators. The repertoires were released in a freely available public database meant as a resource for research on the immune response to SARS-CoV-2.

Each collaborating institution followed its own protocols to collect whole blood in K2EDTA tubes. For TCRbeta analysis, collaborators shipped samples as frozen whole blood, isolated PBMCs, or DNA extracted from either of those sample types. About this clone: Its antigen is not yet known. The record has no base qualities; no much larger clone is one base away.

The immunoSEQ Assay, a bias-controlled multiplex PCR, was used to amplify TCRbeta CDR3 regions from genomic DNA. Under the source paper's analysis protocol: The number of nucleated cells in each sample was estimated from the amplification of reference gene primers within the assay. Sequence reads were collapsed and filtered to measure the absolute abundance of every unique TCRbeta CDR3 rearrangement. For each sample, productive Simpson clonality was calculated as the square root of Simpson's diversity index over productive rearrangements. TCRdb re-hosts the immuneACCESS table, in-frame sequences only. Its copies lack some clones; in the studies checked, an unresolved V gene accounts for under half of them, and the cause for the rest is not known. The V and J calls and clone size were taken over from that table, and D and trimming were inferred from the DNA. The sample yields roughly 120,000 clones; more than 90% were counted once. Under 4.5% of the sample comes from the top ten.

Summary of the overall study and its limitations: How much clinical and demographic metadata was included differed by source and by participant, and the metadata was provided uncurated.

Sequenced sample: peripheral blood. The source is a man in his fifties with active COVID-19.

The nucleotide sequence reads TGCGCCAGCAGTGGCGGCAGTTTTAATCAGCCCCAGCATTTT. The resulting protein is CASSGGSFNQPQHF. The V gene is TRBV10-2 and the J gene is TRBJ1-5; the D gene is not confidently resolved. Trimming costs V 4 bases and J 4 bases, and their ends lie 11 bases apart. Inclusive of the bounding cysteine and phenylalanine, the CDR3 is 14 residues long. CDR3 DNA only is kept here, 42 bases in frame from base 1. CDR1 and CDR2 were assigned from the germline V gene as WSHSY and SAAADI.